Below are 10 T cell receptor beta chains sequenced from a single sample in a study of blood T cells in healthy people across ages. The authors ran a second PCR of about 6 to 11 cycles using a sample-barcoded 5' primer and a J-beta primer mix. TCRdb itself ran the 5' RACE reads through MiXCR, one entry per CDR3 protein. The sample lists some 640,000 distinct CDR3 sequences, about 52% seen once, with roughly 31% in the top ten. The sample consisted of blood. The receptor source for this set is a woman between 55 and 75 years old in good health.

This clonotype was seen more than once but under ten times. The CDR3 DNA is TGTGCCAGCAGCCCCACCACCGGACGGGAAATGGAGACCCAGTACTTC. It is translated as CASSPTTGREMETQYF. The V call is TRBV7-9, the J call TRBJ2-5; a weak D match, TRBD2 (5 bases). V was pared by 5 bases and J by 5 bases, with 21 bases between. The germline V gene has CDR1 SEHNR and CDR2 FQNEAQ (reference sequence). This CDR3 comprises 16 residues.

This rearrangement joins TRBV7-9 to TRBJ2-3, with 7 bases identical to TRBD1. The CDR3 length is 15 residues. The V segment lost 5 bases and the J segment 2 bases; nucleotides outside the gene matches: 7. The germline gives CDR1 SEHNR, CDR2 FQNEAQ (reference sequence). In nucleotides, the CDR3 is TGTGCCAGCAGCCCAGGGGGATCCGTCACAGATACGCAGTATTTT. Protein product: CASSPGGSVTDTQYF.

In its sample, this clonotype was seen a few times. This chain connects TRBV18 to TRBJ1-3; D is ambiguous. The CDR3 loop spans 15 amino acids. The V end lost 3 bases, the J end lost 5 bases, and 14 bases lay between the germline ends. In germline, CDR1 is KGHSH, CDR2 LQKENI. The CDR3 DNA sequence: TGTGCCAGCTCACCGCCCGAAGGCCCTAGAAACACCATATATTTT. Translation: CASSPPEGPRNTIYF. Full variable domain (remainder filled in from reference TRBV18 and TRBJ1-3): NAGVMQNPRHLVRRRGQEARLRCSPMKGHSHVYWYRQLPEEGLKFMVYLQKENIIDESGMPKERFSAEFPKEGPSILRIQQVVRGDSAAYFCASSPPEGPRNTIYFGEGSWLTVV.

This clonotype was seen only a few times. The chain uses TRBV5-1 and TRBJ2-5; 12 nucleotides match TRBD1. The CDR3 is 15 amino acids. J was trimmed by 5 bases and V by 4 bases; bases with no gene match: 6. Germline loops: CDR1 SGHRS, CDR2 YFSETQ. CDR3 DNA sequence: TGCGCCAGCAGCCCCGGGACAGGGGGCATGGAGACCCAGTACTTC. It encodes CASSPGTGGMETQYF.

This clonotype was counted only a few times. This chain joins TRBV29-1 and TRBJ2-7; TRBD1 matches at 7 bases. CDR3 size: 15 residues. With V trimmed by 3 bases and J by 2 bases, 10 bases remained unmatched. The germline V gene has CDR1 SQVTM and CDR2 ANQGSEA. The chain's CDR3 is CSVDAGTEATYEQYF. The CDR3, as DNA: TGCAGCGTTGACGCCGGGACAGAAGCAACCTACGAGCAGTACTTC.

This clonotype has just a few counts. CDR3 DNA: TGCAGCGTAACCTCGCGGGACGCCTCCTACAATGAGCAGTACTTC. It translates to CSVTSRDASYNEQYF. The rearrangement links TRBV29-1 to TRBJ2-1; a possible D gene is TRBD2 (6 bases). The end of the DNA is better explained by TRBJ2-7, so the J call may be wrong. Germline values: CDR1 SQVTM, CDR2 ANQGSEA. The CDR3 extends over 15 amino acids.

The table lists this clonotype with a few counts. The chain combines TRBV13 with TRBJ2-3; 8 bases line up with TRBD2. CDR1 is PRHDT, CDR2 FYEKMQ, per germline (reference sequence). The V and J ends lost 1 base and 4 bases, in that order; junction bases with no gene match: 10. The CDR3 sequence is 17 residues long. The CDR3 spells CASSLVVGLGSADTQYF. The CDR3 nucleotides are TGTGCCAGCAGCTTAGTCGTGGGACTAGGATCGGCAGATACGCAGTATTTT.

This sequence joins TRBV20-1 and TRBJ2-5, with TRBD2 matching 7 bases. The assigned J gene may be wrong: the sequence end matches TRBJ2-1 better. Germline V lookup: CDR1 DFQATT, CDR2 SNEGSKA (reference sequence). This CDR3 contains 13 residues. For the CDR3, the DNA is TGCAGTGCTAGGGAGCGGGACCAAGAGACCCAGTTCTTC. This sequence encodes CSARERDQETQFF.

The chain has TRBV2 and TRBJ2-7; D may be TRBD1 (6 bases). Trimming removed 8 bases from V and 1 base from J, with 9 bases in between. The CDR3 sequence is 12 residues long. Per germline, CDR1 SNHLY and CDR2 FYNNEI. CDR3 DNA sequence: TGTGCCAGCCAGAGGGGGTCCTACGAGCAGTACTTC. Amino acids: CASQRGSYEQYF.

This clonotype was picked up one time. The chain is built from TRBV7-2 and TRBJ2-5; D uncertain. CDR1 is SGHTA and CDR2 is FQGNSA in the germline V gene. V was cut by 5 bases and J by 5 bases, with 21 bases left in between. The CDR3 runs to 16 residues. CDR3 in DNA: TGTGCCAGCAGCCCAAAGGTTAGGACGATGAGGGAGACCCAGTACTTC. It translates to CASSPKVRTMRETQYF.